The 20 T cell receptor beta chains below all came from one sample that was sequenced in a study of blood T cell repertoires in COVID-19. Clones were sequenced by immunoSEQ multiplex PCR, and TCRdb holds only the in-frame ones, with some missing. The sample contains 130,000 to 150,000 clones, 87% of which appear only once. Sequencing used peripheral blood. Source of these receptors: a woman aged 45 to 65 with acute or convalescent COVID-19.

The chain employs TRBV6-6 and TRBJ1-5, with 9 bases aligning to TRBD1. Germline values: CDR1 MNHNY, CDR2 SVGAGI (reference sequence). The CDR3 is 15 residues long. V was clipped by 6 bases and J by 3 bases; unmatched bases: 6. The CDR3 is CASRGQGRVNQPQHF. The CDR3 DNA reads TGTGCCAGCAGAGGACAGGGGAGAGTCAATCAGCCCCAGCATTTT.

Here the CDR3 reads CASSYLRDSNQPQHF. CDR3 in DNA: TGTGCCAGCAGTTACCTCCGGGACAGTAACCAGCCCCAGCATTTT. This chain links TRBV6-5 with TRBJ1-5; TRBD1 aligns across 7 bases. V shed 2 bases and J 7 bases; nucleotides not matched to a gene: 8. CDR1 and CDR2 (germline): MNHEY, SVGAGI. The CDR3 is 15 residues long.

The chain has TRBV30 and TRBJ2-7, with no clear D. Trimming pared 1 base from V and 3 bases from J, leaving 10 bases between. The CDR3 contains 13 residues. Germline assignment: CDR1 GTSNPN and CDR2 SVGIG (reference sequence). The CDR3 reads CAWSEQENYEQYF. The CDR3, as DNA: TGTGCCTGGAGTGAGCAGGAAAACTACGAGCAGTACTTC.

V and J are TRBV19 and TRBJ1-2; 7 bases match TRBD1. V was pared by 5 bases and J by 2 bases, with 5 bases of the junction left unmatched. The germline V gene encodes CDR1 LNHDA and CDR2 SQIVND (reference sequence). CDR3 length: 14 residues. CDR3 residues: CASSLTGPNYGYTF. The CDR3 DNA sequence: TGTGCCAGTAGTCTGACAGGGCCGAACTATGGCTACACCTTC.

This clone was found a few times. J is TRBJ2-1 and V is TRBV10-1; 14 bases are a match to TRBD2. Germline-derived CDR1 and CDR2 are WNHNN and SYGVQD (reference sequence). This CDR3 has 16 residues. V shed 1 base and J 10 bases; nucleotides not matched to a gene: 6. CDR3 residues: CASSEFGTSGSPEQFF. DNA for the CDR3: TGCGCCAGCAGTGAGTTTGGGACTAGCGGGAGTCCCGAGCAGTTCTTC.

This chain joins TRBV5-1 and TRBJ1-1, with TRBD1 matching 7 bases. The CDR3 has 14 residues. Germline V CDR1 and CDR2: SGHRS, YFSETQ. V was pared by 2 bases and J by 7 bases, with 8 bases of the junction left unmatched. This CDR3 is CASSFRGQSFEAFF. The DNA of the CDR3 is TGCGCCAGCAGCTTTAGGGGGCAGAGTTTTGAAGCTTTCTTT. The whole variable domain, remainder taken from reference TRBV5-1 and TRBJ1-1, is KAGVTQTPRYLIKTRGQQVTLSCSPISGHRSVSWYQQTPGQGLQFLFEYFSETQRNKGNFPGRFSGRQFSNSRSEMNVSTLELGDSALYLCASSFRGQSFEAFFGQGTRLTVV.

This sequence joins TRBV5-1 and TRBJ2-3; D remains ambiguous. Trimming pared 1 base from V and 0 bases from J, leaving 9 bases between. Per germline, CDR1 SGHRS and CDR2 YFSETQ. The length of the CDR3 is 15 residues. This CDR3 reads CASSLTAPSTDTQYF. The DNA for the CDR3 is TGCGCCAGCAGCTTGACAGCCCCTAGCACAGATACGCAGTATTTT. Supplemented by reference TRBV5-1 and TRBJ2-3, the full variable domain reads KAGVTQTPRYLIKTRGQQVTLSCSPISGHRSVSWYQQTPGQGLQFLFEYFSETQRNKGNFPGRFSGRQFSNSRSEMNVSTLELGDSALYLCASSLTAPSTDTQYFGPGTRLTVL.

This clone was found a few times. The CDR3 reads CASSSGQDSYEQYF. CDR3 DNA sequence: TGTGCCAGTAGTTCCGGACAGGACTCCTACGAGCAGTACTTC. The chain has TRBV19 and TRBJ2-7, with 7 nucleotides matching TRBD1. Germline loops: CDR1 LNHDA, CDR2 SQIVND (reference sequence). The trim removed 5 bases at V and 0 bases at J, leaving 4 bases unmatched. This CDR3 contains 14 residues.

This clone was detected a few times. The chain employs TRBV6-5 and TRBJ2-7; 8 nucleotides align to TRBD1. The CDR3 length is 14 residues. Germline V gives CDR1 MNHEY, CDR2 SVGAGI. V shed 5 bases, J shed 4 bases, and the junction held 7 bases outside the gene matches. CDR3 nucleotide sequence: TGTGCCAGCAGTCCTTGGACAGGGTCATACGAGCAGTACTTC. Encoded protein: CASSPWTGSYEQYF.

V and J are TRBV9 and TRBJ1-1, with 7 bases fitting TRBD1. Germline V gives CDR1 SGDLS, CDR2 YYNGEE. The CDR3 has 15 amino acids. V was clipped by 0 bases and J by 0 bases; unmatched bases: 2. For the CDR3, the DNA is TGTGCCAGCAGCGTAGTGACAGGGATGAACACTGAAGCTTTCTTT. It specifies CASSVVTGMNTEAFF.

The J gene is TRBJ1-3, the V gene TRBV5-1; D may be TRBD1 (6 bases). The V end lost 0 bases, the J end lost 2 bases, and 12 bases lay between the germline ends. Germline-derived CDR1 and CDR2 are SGHRS and YFSETQ. The CDR3 runs 16 residues. In DNA form, the CDR3 reads TGCGCCAGCAGCTTGGAATCACAGGGAACTGGAAACACCATATATTTT. This gives the protein CASSLESQGTGNTIYF. The whole variable domain, remainder taken from reference TRBV5-1 and TRBJ1-3, is KAGVTQTPRYLIKTRGQQVTLSCSPISGHRSVSWYQQTPGQGLQFLFEYFSETQRNKGNFPGRFSGRQFSNSRSEMNVSTLELGDSALYLCASSLESQGTGNTIYFGEGSWLTVV.

The gene calls are TRBV19 and TRBJ1-5; 8 bases fit TRBD1. The CDR3 loop spans 14 amino acids. The trim removed 3 bases at V and 6 bases at J, leaving 4 bases unmatched. Per the germline V gene, CDR1 is LNHDA and CDR2 is SQIVND (reference sequence). The CDR3 loop reads CASSISGGSQPQHF. As DNA, the CDR3 is TGTGCCAGTAGTATCTCAGGGGGCAGTCAGCCCCAGCATTTT. The whole variable domain, remainder taken from reference TRBV19 and TRBJ1-5, is DGGITQSPKYLFRKEGQNVTLSCEQNLNHDAMYWYRQDPGQGLRLIYYSQIVNDFQKGDIAEGYSVSREKKESFPLTVTSAQKNPTAFYLCASSISGGSQPQHFGDGTRLSIL.

The V and J genes are TRBV3-1 (or the pseudogene TRBV3-2) and TRBJ2-1, with TRBD2 matching over 8 bases. CDR1 is LGHDT, CDR2 YNNKEL, per germline (reference sequence). This CDR3 has 15 residues. V lost 0 bases, J lost 10 bases, and 8 bases stayed unmatched. This chain's CDR3 is CASSQEPGLAREQFF. The CDR3 DNA is TGTGCCAGCAGCCAAGAGCCCGGACTAGCAAGGGAGCAGTTCTTC.

There are a few counts of this clone. J is TRBJ1-4 and V is TRBV7-9; 7 bases are shared with TRBD1. In germline, CDR1 is SEHNR, CDR2 FQNEAQ (reference sequence). The V gene end was trimmed by 3 bases and the J gene end by 4 bases; junction bases not matched to a gene: 2. The length of the CDR3 is 14 residues. CDR3: CASSFGQDNEKLFF. Here the CDR3 DNA reads TGTGCCAGCAGCTTTGGACAGGATAATGAAAAACTGTTTTTT.

V usage is TRBV12-5 and J usage is TRBJ2-7; D is uncertain. V dropped 1 base and J dropped 6 bases, with 7 bases sitting between them. The germline V gene encodes CDR1 LGHNT and CDR2 FRNRAP. The CDR3 contains 12 residues. The CDR3 sequence: CASGLGRSEQYF. The CDR3 DNA is TGTGCTAGTGGTTTGGGTAGGAGCGAGCAGTACTTC.

Only one count was recorded for this clone. The CDR3 DNA is TGTGCCAGCAGCGACCCGCTAGGACAGGGGAGGACTGAAGCTTTCTTT. Translated, it gives CASSDPLGQGRTEAFF. The V gene is TRBV9, the J gene TRBJ1-1; 9 bases match TRBD1. The ends lost 3 bases at V and 5 bases at J; junction bases unmatched: 11. The CDR3 is 16 residues long. The germline V gene has CDR1 SGDLS and CDR2 YYNGEE.

This clone is a singleton in its sample. The chain carries TRBV13 and TRBJ2-7; D might be TRBD2 (6 bases). The V and J ends lost 5 bases and 3 bases respectively, with 17 bases between them. The germline gives CDR1 PRHDT, CDR2 FYEKMQ (reference sequence). There are 15 residues in the CDR3. The CDR3 nucleotides are TGTGCCAGCAGCATCTTACCGACTAGTATCTACGAGCAGTACTTC. Amino acids: CASSILPTSIYEQYF.

The chain uses TRBV29-1 and TRBJ2-6; D may be TRBD2 (5 bases). CDR3 length: 18 residues. Germline V gives CDR1 SQVTM, CDR2 ANQGSEA. The germline V and J ends were trimmed by 8 bases and 1 base, with 24 bases remaining between them. CDR3 protein: CSCFLRTDGVSGANVLTF. CDR3 coding DNA: TGCAGCTGTTTCCTCCGGACCGACGGGGTTTCTGGGGCCAACGTCCTGACTTTC.

J is TRBJ1-5 and V is TRBV7-9, with TRBD1 identical over 7 bases. Germline CDR1 and CDR2: SEHNR and FQNEAQ (reference sequence). This CDR3 has 16 residues. The J segment lost 2 bases and the V segment lost 4 bases, leaving 8 bases of the junction unmatched. The CDR3 DNA reads as TGTGCCAGCAGCTGGGGACAGAGCTCGGGCAATCAGCCCCAGCATTTT. Translated, it gives CASSWGQSSGNQPQHF. The full variable domain, with the rest looked up from reference TRBV7-9 and TRBJ1-5, is DTGVSQNPRHKITKRGQNVTFRCDPISEHNRLYWYRQTLGQGPEFLTYFQNEAQLEKSRLLSDRFSAERPKGSFSTLEIQRTEQGDSAMYLCASSWGQSSGNQPQHFGDGTRLSIL.

The chain links TRBV6-2 or TRBV6-3 to TRBJ2-3, with 11 bases fitting TRBD2. Trimming removed 6 bases from V and 4 bases from J; junction bases left unmatched: 6. The germline gives CDR1 MNHEY, CDR2 SVGEGT. The CDR3 consists of 15 residues. CDR3 protein: CASSAGTSGSDTQYF. In nucleotides, the CDR3 is TGTGCCAGCAGCGCCGGGACTAGCGGCTCAGATACGCAGTATTTT.